The clone carrying this TCR beta chain was found many times. This sample was included in a study of CD8 T cells in ankylosing spondylitis. There are 12 residues in the CDR3. Between the trimmed V and J ends, which lost 2 bases and 7 bases, there was a span of 6 bases. MiXCR, run by TCRdb on the 5' RACE reads, gives a single entry per CDR3 protein. The table has 350,000 to 400,000 distinct CDR3 sequences, 20% to 25% seen once. The TCR was taken from a male donor with ankylosing spondylitis or in good health (not recorded which). The specimen sequenced was blood, either unsorted or a sorted T cell fraction (not recorded which). The V call is TRBV12-3 or TRBV12-4, the J call TRBJ2-1; D call uncertain. The CDR3 coding sequence is TGTGCCAGCAGTTTATGGTGGAATGAGCAGTTCTTC. Its protein product is CASSLWWNEQFF.